This TCR beta chain was recorded in a study of identical twins. Germline V gene sequence: CDR1 SGDLS, CDR2 YYNGEE. Trimming pared 4 bases from V and 14 bases from J, leaving 17 bases between. This CDR3 is built from 12 residues. Healthy Caucasians alone served as donors. Template switching introduced a universal primer site, and the cDNA bore unique molecular identifiers. Via MiXCR, TCRdb re-called the 5' RACE reads, giving one row per CDR3 protein. The table includes 420,000 or so distinct CDR3 sequences, approximately 17% detected once. Sequencing input: naive T cells sorted from blood. This clonotype originated in a man over 45 in good health. V is TRBV9 and J is TRBJ2-3; weak D call: TRBD2 (6 bases). The CDR3 spells CASSSVGGLLYF. In nucleotides, the CDR3 is TGTGCCAGCAGCTCCGTGGGGGGTTTACTGTATTTT.